The 24 T cell receptor beta chains given below trace back to one sample, sequenced in a study of control samples from healthy donors and cancer patients. Repertoires were generated with immunoSEQ multiplex PCR, while TCRdb's copy carries only in-frame clones and drops some. The table lists over 45,000 clones, more than 80% of them singletons. Sequenced material: PBMCs. These receptors were taken from a man aged 25-45 years with colorectal cancer.

This CDR3 is CASSLVALISNTGELFF. DNA for the CDR3: TGTGCCAGCAGCTTAGTGGCCCTTATCAGCAACACCGGGGAGCTGTTTTTT. The chain couples TRBV11-2 to TRBJ2-2; D is unresolved. The ends were cut back, 1 base at V and 2 bases at J, with 14 bases in the middle. Germline CDR1 is SGHAT and CDR2 is FQNNGV. The length of the CDR3 is 17 residues.

V usage is TRBV5-4 and J usage is TRBJ1-2; D ambiguous. The germline V and J ends were trimmed by 0 bases and 5 bases, with 11 bases remaining between them. This CDR3 spans 14 amino acids. Germline values: CDR1 SGHNT, CDR2 YYREEE (reference sequence). This CDR3 reads CASSLESRGYGYTF. The CDR3 DNA follows: TGTGCCAGCAGCTTGGAGTCGCGAGGGTATGGCTACACCTTC.

The genes are TRBV10-3 and TRBJ1-5; 7 nucleotides line up with TRBD1. The CDR3 is made up of 14 amino acids. Trimming cost V 6 bases and J 2 bases; bases outside gene matches: 4. Per germline, CDR1 ENHRY and CDR2 SYGVKD. The CDR3 region has the DNA TGTGCCATCAGCCGAACAGGGGGCAATCAGCCCCAGCATTTT. Its protein product is CAISRTGGNQPQHF.

V is TRBV27 and J is TRBJ2-2, with D unclear. The CDR3 is 16 residues long. Trimming left V 3 bases short and J 9 bases short, with 20 bases between. Germline V gene lookup returns CDR1 MNHEY and CDR2 SMNVEV (reference sequence). For the CDR3, the DNA is TGTGCCAGCAGTTTGTCACCCCTACGCCCGAATAGGGAGCTGTTTTTT. As protein: CASSLSPLRPNRELFF.

This chain uses TRBV19 with TRBJ1-3, with D tentatively TRBD1 (6 bases). CDR1 LNHDA and CDR2 SQIVND come from the germline V gene (reference sequence). Deletions cut 7 bases from V and 1 base from J, with 14 bases between. There are 15 residues in the CDR3. This CDR3 is CASTSIQGSGNTIYF. The CDR3 DNA follows: TGTGCCAGTACTTCAATACAGGGATCTGGAAACACCATATATTTT.

The chain uses TRBV5-4 and TRBJ2-7, with D unclear. Germline lookup yields CDR1 SGHNT and CDR2 YYREEE (reference sequence). The CDR3 runs to 16 residues. Between the trimmed V and J ends, which lost 4 bases and 2 bases, there was a span of 19 bases. This chain's CDR3 is CASSGTPGLITYEQYV. DNA of the CDR3: TGTGCCAGCAGCGGAACACCGGGTCTAATCACCTACGAGCAGTACGTC.

This clone was seen a single time. The rearrangement joins TRBV27 to TRBJ2-7, with D maybe TRBD1 (5 bases). The V end was cut by 5 bases, the J end by 2 bases, with 10 bases between. The CDR3 runs to 13 residues. Germline V gene data show CDR1 as MNHEY and CDR2 as SMNVEV (reference sequence). The CDR3 coding sequence is TGTGCCAGCAGTCCCGGACATACCTACGAGCAGTACGTC. Protein: CASSPGHTYEQYV.

The V and J genes are TRBV10-1 and TRBJ2-1; 10 nucleotides line up with TRBD2. The germline V gene encodes CDR1 WNHNN and CDR2 SYGVQD (reference sequence). CDR3 size: 17 residues. V lost 3 bases to trimming and J lost 2 bases; unmatched junction nucleotides: 7. In DNA form, the CDR3 reads TGCGCCAGCAGTGATGCCTCAAGCGGGGGGGCCTACAATGAGCAGTTCTTC. Translation gives CASSDASSGGAYNEQFF.

The chain combines TRBV7-2 with TRBJ1-6; D gene uncertain. Germline V gene data show CDR1 as SGHTA and CDR2 as FQGNSA. The ends were cut back, 3 bases at V and 9 bases at J, with 12 bases in the middle. The CDR3 is made up of 14 amino acids. CDR3 region: CASSLSGFGSPLHF. DNA of the CDR3: TGTGCCAGCAGCTTGTCAGGCTTTGGTTCACCCCTCCACTTT. The full variable domain, with the rest looked up from reference TRBV7-2 and TRBJ1-6, is GAGVSQSPSNKVTEKGKDVELRCDPISGHTALYWYRQSLGQGLEFLIYFQGNSAPDKSGLPSDRFSAERTGGSVSTLTIQRTQQEDSAVYLCASSLSGFGSPLHFGNGTRLTVT.

The V call is TRBV19, the J call TRBJ2-7, with TRBD2 as a possible D gene (6 bases). The V end was cut by 1 base, the J end by 2 bases, with 9 bases between. Germline V lookup: CDR1 LNHDA, CDR2 SQIVND (reference sequence). CDR3 length: 14 residues. CDR3 residues: CASSIGRGTYEQYF. As DNA, the CDR3 is TGTGCCAGTAGTATAGGACGGGGGACCTACGAGCAGTACTTC.

The chain is built from TRBV29-1 and TRBJ1-2; D possibly corresponds to TRBD1 (6 bases). Germline-derived CDR1 and CDR2 are SQVTM and ANQGSEA. The CDR3 runs 12 residues. Deletions cut 2 bases from V and 5 bases from J, with 9 bases between. CDR3 bases: TGCAGCGTTGAATCGCAGGGGTATGGCTACACCTTC. Translation gives CSVESQGYGYTF.

The J gene is TRBJ2-1, the V gene TRBV5-1, with a tentative D call TRBD2 (5 bases). Germline CDR1 and CDR2: SGHRS and YFSETQ. V lost 4 bases and J lost 0, with 14 bases in between. CDR3 length: 16 residues. This CDR3 is CASSSTDGDSYNEQFF. The CDR3 bases are TGCGCCAGCAGCAGTACAGACGGGGACTCCTACAATGAGCAGTTCTTC.

This chain links TRBV11-3 with TRBJ1-1; TRBD1 might be the D (5 bases). Germline V gene data show CDR1 as SGHNT and CDR2 as YENEEA. CDR3 length equals 14 residues. Trimming cost V 5 bases and J 7 bases, with 17 bases left between them. The CDR3 here is CASSLGGNTDEAFF. The CDR3 coding sequence is TGTGCCAGCAGCCTTGGGGGGAATACGGATGAAGCTTTCTTT.

The V call is TRBV25-1, the J call TRBJ1-2; the D gene is possibly TRBD1 (6 bases). CDR3 length: 13 amino acids. With 4 bases removed from V and 7 bases from J, the gap between germline ends came to 13 bases. The germline V gene has CDR1 MGHDK and CDR2 SYGVNS. CDR3 nucleotides: TGTGCCAGCAGTGCCATGGGACATAGTGGCTACACCTTC. Amino acid sequence: CASSAMGHSGYTF.

The chain has TRBV27 and TRBJ1-5; D is uncertain. Germline V CDR1 and CDR2: MNHEY, SMNVEV (reference sequence). The CDR3 covers 15 residues. V was shortened by 1 base and J by 0 bases, with 7 bases between the two germline ends. As DNA, the CDR3 is TGTGCCAGCAGTTTATATGGTTTTAGCAATCAGCCCCAGCATTTT. It codes for CASSLYGFSNQPQHF.

The chain joins TRBV11-2 to TRBJ2-1, with 7 nucleotides matching TRBD2. Per the germline V gene, CDR1 is SGHAT and CDR2 is FQNNGV. With 4 bases clipped from V and 0 bases from J, the junction kept 12 bases outside the gene matches. The CDR3 runs 18 residues. CDR3 DNA: TGTGCCAGCAGCTACACCAGCTTGGGCGGGGGCTCCTACAATGAGCAGTTCTTC. It encodes CASSYTSLGGGSYNEQFF.

This sequence joins TRBV12-3 or TRBV12-4 and TRBJ1-1; D perhaps matches TRBD1 (5 bases). V gave up 6 bases and J gave up 1 base, with 9 bases separating them. CDR3 length equals 13 residues. The CDR3 here is CASRIQGNTEAFF. The CDR3 DNA reads as TGTGCCAGCAGGATTCAGGGGAACACTGAAGCTTTCTTT.

The CDR3 loop is CASSVEGTGELFF. For the CDR3, the DNA is TGTGCCAGCAGCGTAGAGGGGACCGGGGAGCTGTTTTTT. The V gene is TRBV9, the J gene TRBJ2-2; maybe TRBD1 (5 bases). The V and J ends lost 0 bases and 5 bases respectively, with 5 bases between them. Germline V gene sequence: CDR1 SGDLS, CDR2 YYNGEE. This CDR3 comprises 13 residues.

J is TRBJ1-5 and V is TRBV11-2, with D unresolved. Trimming pared 3 bases from V and 6 bases from J, leaving 9 bases between. The CDR3 totals 13 residues. Germline CDR1 and CDR2: SGHAT and FQNNGV. CDR3 sequence (DNA): TGTGCCAGCAGCTTGTCGGCTGGTCAGCCCCAGCATTTT. Amino acids: CASSLSAGQPQHF.

V gene TRBV19 combines with J gene TRBJ1-5; D perhaps matches TRBD1 (6 bases). The V gene lost 3 bases and the J gene lost 4 bases, with 13 bases spanning the gap. This CDR3 region has 15 residues. Germline V lookup: CDR1 LNHDA, CDR2 SQIVND (reference sequence). The CDR3 DNA follows: TGTGCCAGTAGTATTGAGGACAGCCGTAATCAGCCCCAGCATTTT. Translated: CASSIEDSRNQPQHF.

This clone was seen more than once but under ten times. J is TRBJ1-5 and V is TRBV27; the D gene is possibly TRBD1 (5 bases). Germline V CDR1 and CDR2: MNHEY, SMNVEV (reference sequence). The V end lost 1 base, the J end lost 2 bases, and 21 bases lay between the germline ends. The CDR3 is 19 amino acids. The CDR3 sequence: CASSLYGGIGAYGNQPQHF. CDR3 DNA sequence: TGTGCCAGCAGTTTATATGGGGGAATCGGTGCTTATGGCAATCAGCCCCAGCATTTT.

The chain's CDR3 is CASSQWGEGLAFF. The CDR3, as DNA: TGTGCCAGCAGCCAATGGGGGGAGGGCTTGGCTTTCTTT. The V gene is TRBV3-1 (or the pseudogene TRBV3-2), the J gene TRBJ1-1, with a tentative D call TRBD1 (5 bases). V dropped 2 bases and J dropped 11 bases, with 15 bases sitting between them. In germline, CDR1 is LGHDT, CDR2 YNNKEL (reference sequence). This CDR3 has 13 residues.

This sequence joins TRBV30 and TRBJ1-4; D not resolved. V shed 0 bases and J shed 4 bases, with 6 bases lying between them. Germline assignment: CDR1 GTSNPN and CDR2 SVGIG (reference sequence). This CDR3 has 13 residues. The CDR3, as DNA: TGTGCCTGGAGTGTTGGCAGTAATGAAAAACTGTTTTTT. This codes for CAWSVGSNEKLFF.

The chain combines TRBV5-1 with TRBJ2-1; either TRBD1 or TRBD2 may supply D (6 bases each). Germline V CDR1 and CDR2: SGHRS, YFSETQ. The V end lost 3 bases, the J end lost 7 bases, and 14 bases lay between the germline ends. The CDR3 has 14 residues. CDR3 coding DNA: TGCGCCAGCAGCTGGAGGGGGGCCCATAATGAGCAGTTCTTC. As protein: CASSWRGAHNEQFF.